The source of this T cell receptor (beta chain) is a study of blood T cell repertoires in COVID-19. Study context: Acute-phase and convalescent COVID-19 samples originated in the United States, Italy and Spain. PBMCs, B-cell-depleted T cells, or T cells provided the cDNA or gDNA that made up the material.

Everyone who took part was 18 to 89 years old, and they came from 24 US areas. Researchers sorted participants into cohorts using their self-reported clinical history. CDR3 size: 15 residues. V was trimmed by 5 bases and J by 2 bases, leaving 17 bases between them. Per germline, CDR1 SGHRS and CDR2 YFSETQ. TCRdb's table, derived via immunoSEQ multiplex PCR, lists solely in-frame clones and lacks some. Counted here are 330,000 or so clones, 75% to 90% occurring once; the ten biggest clones make up about 5%. The chain uses TRBV5-1 and TRBJ2-7; D is perhaps TRBD1 (6 bases). This clonotype was sampled from a man aged 25 to 45 who had recovered from COVID-19. The sequenced material came from PBMCs or T cells enriched from blood (not recorded which). The CDR3 DNA reads TGCGCCAGCAGACCTCAGGGGTCTGATACCTACGAGCAGTACTTC. Translating it yields CASRPQGSDTYEQYF.